Presented here are 24 T cell receptor beta chains from one specimen sequenced in a study of T cell repertoires in cytomegalovirus infection. MiXCR, run by TCRdb on the reads, gives a single entry per CDR3 protein. The table shows 400,000 or so distinct CDR3 sequences, with roughly 30% occurring only once. The sequencing sample was made of PBMCs. These receptors all stem from a human donor in good health (CMV status not recorded). Some clones in this sample may be carry-over from other donors' samples.

A few counts support this clonotype. In DNA form, the CDR3 reads TGCGCCAGCAGCCAAGACCGGACTAGCGGGGGGGTCTACAATGAGCAGTTCTTC. Residues: CASSQDRTSGGVYNEQFF. V is TRBV4-1 and J is TRBJ2-1, with TRBD2 identical over 15 bases. Germline loops: CDR1 MGHRA, CDR2 YSYEKL. CDR3 size: 18 residues. J lost 3 bases, V lost 0 bases, and 3 bases had no gene match.

In regard to this clonotype: A read error may produce the germline difference seen at one junction end. The chain combines TRBV7-2 with TRBJ2-7; D remains ambiguous. The CDR3 extends over 13 amino acids. Germline V gene data show CDR1 as SGHTA and CDR2 as FQGNSA. CDR3 bases: TGTGCCAGAAGCCCCGGTCCCACCTACGATCAGTACTTC. Translated, it gives CARSPGPTYDQYF.

In this sample, this clonotype turned up a few times. The chain is built from TRBV6-2 or TRBV6-3 and TRBJ2-5, with D perhaps TRBD2 (5 bases). V lost 7 bases and J 5 bases, leaving 14 bases between the germline ends. Germline assignment: CDR1 MNHEY and CDR2 SVGEGT. The CDR3 length is 13 residues. CDR3 in amino acids: CASTYRGLETQYF. DNA for the CDR3: TGTGCCAGCACCTACAGAGGGTTGGAGACCCAGTACTTC.

This clonotype turned up a few times. CDR3 nucleotides: TGTGCCAGCAGCTACCTAGCGGGGGGCGGGAATGAGCAGTTCTTC. Protein: CASSYLAGGGNEQFF. The rearrangement joins TRBV7-3 to TRBJ2-1; 11 bases fit TRBD2. Trimming took 4 bases from V and 7 from J; bases not matched to a gene: 6. The CDR3 spans 15 residues. Germline assignment: CDR1 SGHTA and CDR2 FQGTGA.

V is TRBV6-2 or TRBV6-3 and J is TRBJ2-5; D may be TRBD2 (5 bases). In germline, CDR1 is MNHEY, CDR2 SVGEGT. The CDR3 has 15 amino acids. Trimming took off 6 bases at V and 2 bases at J, with 16 bases between the two ends. Written as DNA, the CDR3 is TGTGCCAGCAGCGCCAGACCGACTACACAAGAGACCCAGTACTTC. It specifies CASSARPTTQETQYF.

CDR3 coding DNA: TGTTCCACCAGCTTAAGGCCCTGGAGGGAACAAGAGACCCAGTACTTC. Translated: CSTSLRPWREQETQYF. The chain uses TRBV7-2 and TRBJ2-5, with a weak D call TRBD2 (6 bases). The germline V gene encodes CDR1 SGHTA and CDR2 FQGNSA. The CDR3 runs to 16 residues.

Notes on this clonotype: The conserved phenylalanine or tryptophan is not found at the CDR3 terminus, so this likely reflects a read error. The rearrangement uses TRBV7-6 and TRBJ2-3, with D uncertain. V shed 3 bases and J shed 4 bases, with 17 bases lying between them. Germline V CDR1 and CDR2: SGHVS, FNYEAQ. The CDR3 spans 16 residues. The CDR3 DNA follows: TGTGCCAGCAGCTTCCCCGCGATTAGCTCGGCAGATACGCAGTATTGT. It is translated as CASSFPAISSADTQYC.

To note about this clonotype: Mismatch with germline at one junction end may stem from a read error. The V call is TRBV7-2, the J call TRBJ1-2; TRBD1 agrees at 8 bases. Germline CDR1 SGHTA, CDR2 FQGNSA. CDR3 length: 13 amino acids. The CDR3 coding sequence is TGTGCCAGCAGCCGCAGGGGGCCCTATGGCTACCCCTTC. It is translated as CASSRRGPYGYPF.

The count of this clonotype is one. The chain combines TRBV6-6 with TRBJ1-1, with D unresolved. The CDR3 length is 14 residues. Looked up from germline, CDR1 is MNHNY and CDR2 is SVGAGI (reference sequence). The V gene lost 5 bases and the J gene lost 5 bases, with 15 bases spanning the gap. The CDR3 here is CASSDWGRRTEAFF. CDR3 nucleotides: TGTGCCAGCAGTGACTGGGGTCGAAGGACTGAAGCTTTCTTT.

The chain couples TRBV4-1 to TRBJ2-2; TRBD1 matches at 7 bases. This CDR3 is 16 amino acids long. V lost 1 base and J lost 1; bases outside the gene matches: 3. Per the germline V gene, CDR1 is MGHRA and CDR2 is YSYEKL. CDR3 sequence: CASSQVRDRNTGELFF. The CDR3 bases are TGCGCCAGCAGCCAAGTCAGGGACAGGAACACCGGGGAGCTGTTTTTT.

This clonotype occurred a few times. The chain is built from TRBV28 and TRBJ2-2, with D possibly being TRBD1 (5 bases). Trimming cost V 6 bases and J 6 bases, with 11 bases left between them. The CDR3 totals 13 residues. Germline V gene sequence: CDR1 MDHEN, CDR2 SYDVKM. CDR3: CASRSRVPGELFF. The CDR3 DNA is TGTGCCAGCAGGTCCAGGGTACCCGGGGAGCTGTTTTTT.

This clonotype was observed a few times. The genes are TRBV12-3 or TRBV12-4 and TRBJ1-5, with 7 positions matching TRBD1. After removal of 5 bases from V and 7 bases from J, the junction contained 8 bases not matched to a gene. The length of the CDR3 is 14 residues. The CDR3 sequence: CASSTHRGGQPQHF. The CDR3 coding sequence is TGTGCCAGCAGTACTCACAGGGGTGGGCAGCCCCAGCATTTT.

As to this clonotype: Given the absence of the conserved phenylalanine or tryptophan at the CDR3 end, a read error is likely. No DNA is shown, since the ends of the CDR3 on it are uncertain; the CDR3 is the one TCRdb lists. The genes are TRBV7-2 and TRBJ1-2; the table's D call TRBD1 went unverified against the DNA. Germline CDR1 reads SGHTA; CDR2 reads FQGNSA. Termini included, the CDR3 measures 14 amino acids. The CDR3 reads CASSSPATNYGYTL.

The V and J genes are TRBV5-1 and TRBJ2-7, with D perhaps matching TRBD1 (6 bases). Germline V gene sequence: CDR1 SGHRS, CDR2 YFSETQ. The CDR3 contains 11 residues. V was clipped by 10 bases and J by 4 bases, with 12 bases between them. The CDR3 region has the DNA TGCGCCTCACGGGACATATACGAGCAGTACTTC. It is translated as CASRDIYEQYF.

This clonotype was seen repeatedly, ten times or more. The chain employs TRBV7-7 and TRBJ2-3, with 9 bases aligning to TRBD1. V shed 2 bases, J shed 1 base, and the junction held 10 bases outside the gene matches. The CDR3 is 18 residues long. Germline assignment: CDR1 SSHAT and CDR2 FNYEAQ (reference sequence). This CDR3 reads CASSLRGRRDRGTDTQYF. The CDR3 DNA is TGTGCCAGCAGCTTACGGGGCCGCCGGGACAGGGGCACAGATACGCAGTATTTT.

This clonotype was seen at least ten times. The CDR3 is CASSLVQPTPTSNQPQHF. DNA for the CDR3: TGTGCCAGCAGCTTAGTGCAACCAACTCCGACTAGCAATCAGCCCCAGCATTTT. The chain has TRBV7-2 and TRBJ1-5, with D uncertain. Per germline, CDR1 SGHTA and CDR2 FQGNSA. With 1 base removed from V and 0 bases from J, the gap between germline ends came to 16 bases. The CDR3 consists of 18 residues.

This chain links TRBV2 with TRBJ2-7, with 8 bases matching TRBD2. CDR3 length equals 17 residues. V lost 3 bases and J lost 2; bases outside the gene matches: 12. Germline V gene data show CDR1 as SNHLY and CDR2 as FYNNEI. In nucleotides, the CDR3 is TGTGCCAGCAGTGAGACTAGCGTCTTAGTCGGTACCTACGAGCAGTACTTC. Residues: CASSETSVLVGTYEQYF.

In its sample, this clonotype was seen a few times. The chain couples TRBV6-2 or TRBV6-3 to TRBJ2-7; 10 nucleotides match TRBD2. The CDR3 has 15 amino acids. Trimming cost V 6 bases and J 0 bases; bases outside gene matches: 5. Germline V gene lookup returns CDR1 MNHEY and CDR2 SVGEGT. As DNA, the CDR3 is TGTGCCAGCAGCCAAGCGGGGGGGCCCTCCTACGAGCAGTACTTC. This encodes CASSQAGGPSYEQYF.

The V and J genes are TRBV6-9 and TRBJ2-1; D may be TRBD1 (6 bases). Germline CDR1 reads MNHGY; CDR2 reads SVAAGI. The CDR3 length is 20 residues. Trimming took 3 bases from V and 4 from J, leaving 28 bases between them. The CDR3 sequence: CASSYDGQSLGALGYNEQFF. The DNA for the CDR3 is TGTGCCAGCAGTTACGACGGGCAAAGCTTGGGGGCCTTAGGGTACAATGAGCAGTTCTTC.

CDR3 in DNA: TGTGCCAGCAGCGTAGGCCCGTGGGAGGTTAATGAGCAGTTCTTC. This codes for CASSVGPWEVNEQFF. This chain links TRBV9 with TRBJ2-1, with D possibly TRBD2 on 6 matching bases. The germline V gene has CDR1 SGDLS and CDR2 YYNGEE. With 0 bases removed from V and 7 bases from J, the gap between germline ends came to 14 bases. CDR3 length equals 15 residues.

This clonotype was detected ten times or more. J is TRBJ2-6 and V is TRBV7-6, with D perhaps matching TRBD1 (5 bases). The germline V gene has CDR1 SGHVS and CDR2 FNYEAQ. The CDR3 runs to 15 residues. The V gene lost 6 bases and the J gene lost 5 bases, with 14 bases spanning the gap. For the CDR3, the DNA is TGTGCCAGCAGAAACACGACAGCGCGGGCCAACGTCCTGACTTTC. Its protein is CASRNTTARANVLTF.

As concerns this clonotype: At one end, the junction sequence differs from germline, possibly due to a read error. V is TRBV7-2 and J is TRBJ1-6, with D perhaps TRBD1 (6 bases). This CDR3 has 17 amino acids. Germline V gene sequence: CDR1 SGHTA, CDR2 FQGNSA. The CDR3 nucleotides are TGTGCCTGGTGCTTAAGGGGGACGGGGGAGATAGGCTCACCCCTCAACTTT. Encoded protein: CAWCLRGTGEIGSPLNF.

This clonotype has a single count. The V and J genes are TRBV28 and TRBJ1-1; 11 nucleotides line up with TRBD1. The CDR3 spans 17 residues. Unmatched junction bases numbered 8, after V lost 5 bases and J lost 0 bases. From germline, CDR1 is MDHEN and CDR2 SYDVKM. The CDR3 sequence: CASSTHGQGALNTEAFF. The CDR3 coding sequence is TGTGCCAGCAGTACTCACGGACAGGGGGCTTTGAACACTGAAGCTTTCTTT.

The rearrangement links TRBV12-3 or TRBV12-4 to TRBJ2-7, with 12 positions matching TRBD1. V shed 5 bases and J 6 bases; nucleotides not matched to a gene: 5. The CDR3 runs 14 residues. The CDR3 loop is CASSHRDRGREQYF. CDR3 in DNA: TGTGCCAGCAGTCACCGGGACAGGGGGCGCGAGCAGTACTTC.